This T cell receptor (beta chain) was sequenced for a study of T cell responses to AZD1222 COVID-19 vaccine (dated by TCRdb to about 2021). Looking at the study overall: Because spike-specific TCR depth and breadth did not differ between the two schedules, AZD1222 recipients who got a second dose at roughly 4 weeks were pooled with those who got a second dose at roughly 12 weeks. Trial participants were enrolled into age subgroups of 18-55, 56-69 and 70-plus years, which contained approximately 150, 28 and 58 TCR-sequenced participants, respectively. TCR sequencing covered fewer than 250 trial participants: around 210 given two doses of AZD1222 and some 25 given two doses of MenACWY control vaccine.

The paper as a whole reports these results and caveats: Reportedly, close to half of the unique spike-specific TCRs recognized epitopes lying outside the regions that are mutated in the B.1.351 and B.1.1.7 variants. Conclusions about previously exposed vaccinees are limited because only six or seven AZD1222 recipients were SARS-CoV-2 seropositive at baseline. The whole spike protein was spanned by vaccine-associated CD4 TCRs, and dominant responses were seen in regions 160-218 and 743-854. Participants were mostly white British and included more females than males, and it was suggested by the authors that clonal diversity may have been underestimated. The 56-69-year group was small, and its depth increase did not reach significance, likely because of low power. After two AZD1222 doses, both the breadth and the depth of spike-specific TCRs were significantly higher than at day 0 and than in MenACWY recipients. Because no samples from the day 14 peak response were available, repertoires could be characterized only after the peak T cell response.

The sample's time point, from its label and the paper: baseline before first vaccination. Vaccinee samples came from UK trials COV001 and COV002, including a single-blind randomized controlled phase 2/3 trial of AZD1222 (ChAdOx1 nCoV-19) in healthy adults. For TCRbeta chain sequencing, PBMC samples from trial participants were taken at day 0 and at day 28 after the second dose. The CDR3 regions of human TCRbeta chains were analyzed by immunosequencing. As for the original processing: Repertoire TCRs were checked for matches against a reference library of SARS-CoV-2-specific TCRs that had been generated using the MIRA antigen-specificity platform. Breadth was defined as the fraction of unique TCRs that were SARS-CoV-2-associated, and depth was defined as the fraction of total T cells that were SARS-CoV-2-associated. Using the MIRA data, every spike-specific TCR was mapped to the spike region that the TCR reacted to and assigned to either a CD4 or a CD8 class. Log10-transformed breadth and depth values were compared by one-way ANOVA with Sidak's multiple comparisons tests. TCRdb took this table from immuneACCESS and kept in-frame rearrangements with V and J called. Such tables lack part of the clones; where checked against another copy, unresolved V genes explain under half of the gap, and the rest is unexplained. The DNA gave D and trimming, while V, J and clone size come from that table. This sample comprises 100,000 to 120,000 clones, roughly four fifths of them detected only once. In total, the top ten clones hold approximately 4.6% of the sample.

About this clone: What antigen it recognizes has not been identified. No much larger clone exists at a distance of one base, and base qualities are not known.

Sequenced here: peripheral blood, sampled on day 0 of AZD1222 vaccination. The sequence was collected from an adult in good health.

The CDR3 loop reads CASSIGQNAYGYTF. The DNA is as follows: TGTGCCAGTAGTATCGGACAGAATGCCTATGGCTACACCTTC. The sequence is built from TRBV19 and TRBJ1-2; TRBD1 is a weak D gene call, 6 bases matching. The CDR3 spans 14 residues, from the cysteine through the phenylalanine. Left in the record is the CDR3 DNA by itself, 42 bases read in frame from the first base. The germline V gene (reference sequence) specifies LNHDA as CDR1 and SQIVND as CDR2. V is clipped by 3 bases and J by 4 bases, and the sequence between their germline boundaries is 12 bases long.